This entry describes one T cell receptor (beta chain). This record comes from a study of blood T cell repertoires in COVID-19. About the research overall: COVID-19 samples from acute and convalescent phases originated in the United States, Italy and Spain. PBMCs, B-cell-depleted T cells, or T cells were the source of the cDNA or gDNA that made up the material.

The trim removed 4 bases at V and 2 bases at J, leaving 6 bases unmatched. This CDR3 comprises 15 residues. The V gene's germline CDR1 is SGHTA and CDR2 FQGNSA. Per the study methods: Amplification of reference gene primers was used by the study to estimate nucleated cell counts. The repertoire was sequenced with immunoSEQ multiplex PCR; TCRdb's copy has only in-frame clones and lacks some. V, J and clone size are taken as reported in that table, and D and trimming were inferred from the DNA itself. The sample has roughly 120,000 clones; around 88% are singletons. The specimen was peripheral blood. V usage is TRBV7-2 and J usage is TRBJ2-5; 8 bases map to TRBD2. The TCR sequence derives from a woman in her 50s with active or convalescent COVID-19. As DNA, the CDR3 is TGTGCCAGCAGCTCGGACGGGGGGGAACAAGAGACCCAGTACTTC. Translated, it gives CASSSDGGEQETQYF. Variable domain in full (rest from reference TRBV7-2 and TRBJ2-5): GAGVSQSPSNKVTEKGKDVELRCDPISGHTALYWYRQSLGQGLEFLIYFQGNSAPDKSGLPSDRFSAERTGGSVSTLTIQRTQQEDSAVYLCASSSDGGEQETQYFGPGTRLLVL.